These T cell receptor beta chains were read from a single sample in a study of immune heterogeneity within non-small cell lung tumors. A single record per CDR3 protein comes from TCRdb applying MiXCR to the multiplex PCR reads. The table has roughly 23,000 distinct CDR3 sequences, 27% seen once; the top ten hold around 3.8%. Sequenced sample: lung tumor tissue. The receptors shown here come from a man aged 40-55 years with non-small cell lung cancer. Each CDR3 is given with its conserved first and last residue. The D gene is left open where the match is weak. Size values are once, few and many counts, or a class for expanded clones, and some rows have none.

TRBD2	TRBV18	TRBJ2-7	many	CASSWGSGSSEQYF	TGTGCCAGCTCCTGGGGTAGCGGGAGTTCCGAGCAGTACTTC
TRBD1	TRBV7-2	TRBJ2-2	-	CASSLTFRGRNANTGELFF	TGTGCCAGCAGCCTCACTTTCAGGGGGCGAAACGCGAACACCGGGGAGCTGTTTTTT
TRBD2	TRBV14	TRBJ2-7	many	CASSQLLAGSSYEQYF	TGTGCCAGCAGCCAATTACTAGCGGGGTCATCCTACGAGCAGTACTTC
-	TRBV12-3/TRBV12-4	TRBJ1-2	many	CASSLGGFYGYTF	TGTGCCAGCAGTTTAGGGGGTTTTTATGGCTACACCTTC
TRBD1	TRBV5-1	TRBJ2-5	few	CASSEQGVGETQYF	TGCGCCAGCAGCGAACAGGGGGTTGGGGAGACCCAGTACTTC
-	TRBV5-1	TRBJ1-5	-	CASSLGPTGQPQHF	TGCGCCAGCAGCTTGGGGCCGACAGGTCAGCCCCAGCATTTT
-	TRBV6-6	TRBJ1-1	many	CASSYSLDTEAFF	TGTGCCAGCAGTTACTCTTTGGACACTGAAGCTTTCTTT
-	TRBV24-1	TRBJ2-2	-	CATSDGVGDLSATGELFF	TGTGCCACCAGTGATGGGGTGGGGGACCTCTCTGCCACCGGGGAGCTGTTTTTT
-	TRBV5-5	TRBJ1-5	-	CASSWGAAVSNQPQHF	TGTGCCAGCAGCTGGGGGGCAGCAGTTAGCAATCAGCCCCAGCATTTT
-	TRBV6-5	TRBJ2-7	medium-sized	CASSYSYDRNEQYF	TGTGCCAGCAGTTACTCGTACGACAGAAACGAGCAGTACTTC
-	TRBV27	TRBJ1-6	many	CATHPRRAGSSPLHF	TGTGCCACCCACCCCCGCAGGGCGGGAAGTTCACCCCTCCACTTT
-	TRBV15	TRBJ1-5	medium-sized	CATSSDRHQPQHF	TGTGCCACCAGCAGTGATAGGCACCAGCCCCAGCATTTT
-	TRBV5-1	TRBJ1-5	medium-sized	CASSLEGGDQPQHF	TGCGCCAGCAGCTTGGAAGGGGGGGATCAGCCCCAGCATTTT
-	TRBV19	TRBJ1-1	-	CASMSKGLNTEAFF	TGTGCCAGTATGTCGAAAGGGTTGAACACTGAAGCTTTCTTT
-	TRBV5-4	TRBJ2-7	few	CASSLAADMYEQYF	TGTGCCAGCAGCTTGGCGGCAGATATGTACGAGCAGTACTTC
TRBD1	TRBV6-1	TRBJ2-3	-	CASRTDRGPGVAGTDTQYF	TGTGCCAGCAGAACGGACAGGGGGCCTGGGGTCGCCGGTACAGATACGCAGTATTTT
-	TRBV14	TRBJ2-1	few	CASSRRTTKNEQFF	TGTGCCAGCAGCCGACGGACGACGAAGAATGAGCAGTTCTTC
TRBD1	TRBV30	TRBJ1-3	few	CAFSPGTGNTALGNTIYF	TGTGCCTTCTCCCCCGGGACAGGGAATACGGCTCTCGGAAACACCATATATTTT
-	TRBV5-4	TRBJ2-2	-	CASSFRQEITGELFF	TGTGCCAGCAGCTTTAGACAGGAAATCACCGGGGAGCTGTTTTTT
TRBD1	TRBV6-1	TRBJ1-6	many	CASSSTGGRVSPLHF	TGTGCCAGCAGTTCGACAGGGGGCCGAGTTTCACCCCTCCACTTT
TRBD1	TRBV6-1	TRBJ1-3	medium-sized	CASVDRGSGNTIYF	TGTGCCAGCGTCGACAGGGGCTCTGGAAACACCATATATTTT
-	TRBV15	TRBJ2-5	many	CATSRDRPYQETQYF	TGTGCCACCAGCAGAGATAGGCCTTACCAAGAGACCCAGTACTTC
-	TRBV7-2	TRBJ2-2	many	CASSLGIGELFF	TGTGCCAGCAGCTTAGGGATCGGGGAGCTGTTTTTT
-	TRBV30	TRBJ2-6	-	CAVFGARVANVLTF	TGTGCTGTTTTCGGGGCGCGAGTGGCCAACGTCCTGACTTTC
-	TRBV4-2	TRBJ2-1	-	CAGSQGQTDAYNEQFF	TGTGCCGGCAGCCAAGGGCAGACCGACGCATACAATGAGCAGTTCTTC
TRBD1	TRBV20-1	TRBJ2-7	many	CSAEGQGTMVEQYF	TGCAGTGCTGAAGGACAGGGAACGATGGTCGAGCAGTACTTC
-	TRBV4-1	TRBJ2-6	many	CASSQQFSGANVLTF	TGCGCCAGCAGCCAACAGTTCTCTGGGGCCAACGTCCTGACTTTC
-	TRBV29-1	TRBJ1-1	few	CSVDLGDTEAFF	TGCAGCGTTGACTTGGGTGACACTGAAGCTTTCTTT
TRBD1	TRBV11-2	TRBJ2-7	many	CASSLGTVSEQYF	TGTGCCAGCAGCTTGGGGACAGTATCCGAGCAGTACTTC
TRBD1	TRBV28	TRBJ1-6	medium-sized	CASSLLVGQGLGGSPLHF	TGTGCCAGCAGTTTATTGGTGGGACAGGGGTTAGGAGGGTCACCCCTCCACTTT
-	TRBV6-5	TRBJ2-1	many	CASSFIGRENEQFF	TGTGCCAGCAGTTTTATCGGCCGCGAAAATGAGCAGTTCTTC
TRBD2	TRBV7-2	TRBJ2-2	-	CASSLAASGRTGELFF	TGTGCCAGCAGCTTAGCGGCTAGCGGGAGAACCGGGGAGCTGTTTTTT
TRBD2	TRBV11-2	TRBJ2-1	many	CASSLAGTSAYNEQFF	TGTGCCAGCAGCTTAGCTGGGACTAGCGCTTACAATGAGCAGTTCTTC
TRBD1	TRBV9	TRBJ1-1	many	CASSTRGAGAEAFF	TGTGCCAGCAGCACCAGGGGGGCGGGCGCTGAAGCTTTCTTT
-	TRBV19	TRBJ1-5	many	CASRVDRFSQPQHF	TGTGCCAGTAGGGTCGACAGGTTCAGTCAGCCCCAGCATTTT
-	TRBV9	TRBJ2-7	few	CASSVGSGGSYEQYF	TGTGCCAGCAGCGTAGGGTCCGGGGGTTCCTACGAGCAGTACTTC
-	TRBV18	TRBJ2-2	-	CATSPDGNTGELFF	TGTGCCACCTCACCAGACGGAAACACCGGGGAGCTGTTTTTT